The sequence of this T cell receptor (beta chain) was determined in a study of breast tumors, draining lymph nodes, adjacent tissues. TCRdb re-called the multiplex PCR reads through MiXCR, storing one row per CDR3 protein. Of under 300,000 distinct CDR3 sequences in the sample, less than 40% were seen once. Breast cancer patients provided tissue from their axillary draining lymph nodes. This CDR3 region has 14 residues. With 0 bases clipped from V and 4 bases from J, the junction kept 2 bases outside the gene matches. Germline-derived CDR1 and CDR2 are SGDLS and YYNGEE. This clonotype appeared many times. Its specificity is unknown. General study results and limits: Tumors had less TCR diversity than lymph nodes, more than nontumor tissue. Most tumor T cells seemingly derive from lymph node, then expand in tumor.

The receptor was derived from a female donor with breast cancer. Some clones in this sample may be carry-over from other donors' samples. The sample consisted of axillary lymph node tissue. The V and J genes are TRBV9 and TRBJ2-3; 7 bases line up with TRBD2. The CDR3 DNA follows: TGTGCCAGCAGCGTAGAAGCGGGATCAGATACGCAGTATTTT. Translated, it gives CASSVEAGSDTQYF.